This T cell receptor beta chain emerged from a study of identifying expanded T cells in peripheral blood. To note about this clone: What it binds is unknown.

During the collection period, no donor immune events like infections were recorded. Trimming pared 4 bases from V and 8 bases from J, leaving 17 bases between. CDR3 size: 15 residues. The germline V gene has CDR1 MGHRA and CDR2 YSYEKL. Using immunoSEQ multiplex PCR, the repertoire was profiled, and TCRdb retains in-frame clones only, with some absent. In the table there are around 100,000 clones, about 89% of which are singletons. Whole-study results and caveats: Clone count variance between roughly 2-week samples rose with total template count. Technical replicates showed approximately 1.2 changed clones; around 2 weeks roughly 18; four weeks 19.

The chain links TRBV4-1 to TRBJ1-4, with D uncertain. The specimen was blood. This TCR was recovered from a person aged 18-70 years in good health. Here the CDR3 DNA reads TGCGCCAGCAGCCTAAGGTGGCAGTCTATGGAAAAACTGTTTTTT. It encodes CASSLRWQSMEKLFF.